The 20 T cell receptor beta chains below were found in one sample sequenced in a study of control samples from healthy donors and cancer patients. Profiling relied on immunoSEQ multiplex PCR, and the TCRdb table lists in-frame clones only, not all of them. The data show roughly 120,000 clones, with 87% seen just once and 9% to 13% held by the top ten. The sample consisted of blood. The receptors stem from a man under 40 in good health.

This clone occurred many times. V gene TRBV6-6 combines with J gene TRBJ1-1, with 7 nucleotides matching TRBD1. The J segment lost 0 bases and the V segment lost 5 bases, leaving 3 bases of the junction unmatched. This CDR3 contains 14 residues. Per the germline V gene, CDR1 is MNHNY and CDR2 is SVGAGI (reference sequence). The CDR3 nucleotides read TGTGCCAGCAGTCCGACAGGGATGAACACTGAAGCTTTCTTT. Translated: CASSPTGMNTEAFF.

The J gene is TRBJ2-3, the V gene TRBV19, with D possibly being TRBD2 (6 bases). Trimming pared 7 bases from V and 3 bases from J, leaving 17 bases between. The CDR3 spans 15 residues. Germline V gives CDR1 LNHDA, CDR2 SQIVND (reference sequence). CDR3 sequence: CASTSPAAGTDTQYF. DNA for the CDR3: TGTGCCAGTACTTCCCCGGCGGCGGGGACAGATACGCAGTATTTT.

V usage is TRBV21-1 and J usage is TRBJ1-1. TRBV21-1 is a pseudogene. This CDR3 spans 18 amino acids. The CDR3 nucleotides are TGTGCCAGCAGCAAAGGAATTTTTCGAAGGGAGAGGTACACTGAAGCTTTCTTT. Its protein is CASSKGIFRRERYTEAFF.

This clone was observed a single time. This chain links TRBV2 with TRBJ1-3; maybe TRBD1 (5 bases). With 7 bases removed from V and 0 bases from J, the gap between germline ends came to 19 bases. Germline CDR1 SNHLY, CDR2 FYNNEI. The CDR3 covers 17 residues. The CDR3 is CASTWGGGGSSGNTIYF. The DNA for the CDR3 is TGTGCCAGCACCTGGGGGGGTGGAGGATCCTCTGGAAACACCATATATTTT.

The V call is TRBV18, the J call TRBJ1-2, with TRBD1 matching over 7 bases. V trimming: 3 bases; J trimming: 5 bases; junction bases outside the gene matches: 9. Germline V lookup: CDR1 KGHSH, CDR2 LQKENI. The CDR3 totals 15 residues. CDR3 amino acids: CASSPRQGPPYGYTF. DNA for the CDR3: TGTGCCAGCTCACCCCGACAGGGCCCGCCTTATGGCTACACCTTC.

The rearrangement joins TRBV4-1 to TRBJ1-4; TRBD1 matches at 10 bases. Germline V lookup: CDR1 MGHRA, CDR2 YSYEKL. Trimming took 4 bases from V and 6 from J; bases not matched to a gene: 2. The CDR3 extends over 14 amino acids. CDR3 protein: CASSLGQGYEKLFF. As DNA, the CDR3 is TGCGCCAGCAGCCTGGGACAGGGGTATGAAAAACTGTTTTTT.

The genes are TRBV27 and TRBJ1-1; no clear D. Trimming took off 2 bases at V and 3 bases at J, with 7 bases between the two ends. CDR1 and CDR2 from the germline V gene are MNHEY and SMNVEV (reference sequence). This CDR3 is built from 13 residues. The CDR3 reads CASSLESDTEAFF. The CDR3 nucleotides read TGTGCCAGCAGTTTAGAATCAGACACTGAAGCTTTCTTT.

The chain links TRBV30 to TRBJ2-1; D perhaps matches TRBD2 (5 bases). CDR1 GTSNPN and CDR2 SVGIG come from the germline V gene (reference sequence). The CDR3 sequence is 13 residues long. V lost 2 bases and J lost 9, with 14 bases in between. CDR3 amino acids: CAWSQGLSREQFF. The CDR3 bases are TGTGCCTGGAGTCAAGGACTGTCACGTGAGCAGTTCTTC.

V gene TRBV18 combines with J gene TRBJ1-1; a weak D match, TRBD1 (6 bases). Germline V CDR1 and CDR2: KGHSH, LQKENI. The CDR3 covers 13 residues. V shed 2 bases and J shed 5 bases, with 9 bases lying between them. The DNA for the CDR3 is TGTGCCAGCTCACCAGCAGGGGATACTGAAGCTTTCTTT. It translates to CASSPAGDTEAFF.

The V gene is TRBV29-1, the J gene TRBJ2-3; TRBD1 matches 7 bases. Germline V lookup: CDR1 SQVTM, CDR2 ANQGSEA. Losses at the gene ends were 7 bases for V and 2 bases for J; bases not matched to a gene: 9. The CDR3 contains 14 residues. CDR3 in amino acids: CSAQGVPPTDTQYF. The CDR3 DNA reads TGCAGCGCCCAGGGGGTTCCCCCCACAGATACGCAGTATTTT.

The chain carries TRBV2 and TRBJ1-1, with 9 bases lining up with TRBD1. V gave up 2 bases and J gave up 7 bases; unmatched junction bases: 8. Germline-derived CDR1 and CDR2 are SNHLY and FYNNEI. The CDR3 consists of 15 residues. CDR3 DNA sequence: TGTGCCAGCAGTGAAATTGGACAGGGGACGGGTGAAGCTTTCTTT. This translates into CASSEIGQGTGEAFF.

This clone was detected only a few times. V is TRBV29-1 and J is TRBJ2-7; D may correspond to TRBD1 or TRBD2 (5 bases each). V was trimmed by 6 bases and J by 1 base, leaving 13 bases between them. Looked up from germline, CDR1 is SQVTM and CDR2 is ANQGSEA. The CDR3 runs 13 residues. The CDR3 DNA follows: TGCAGCGTCAGGGACGTAGGTTCCTACGAGCAGTACTTC. It is translated as CSVRDVGSYEQYF.

The V call is TRBV4-1, the J call TRBJ2-3, with D possibly called TRBD1 or TRBD2 (5 bases each). This CDR3 region has 14 residues. The germline gives CDR1 MGHRA, CDR2 YSYEKL. V was shortened by 4 bases and J by 1 base, with 9 bases between the two germline ends. The CDR3 reads CASSPPGRTDTQYF. CDR3 DNA sequence: TGCGCCAGCAGCCCCCCGGGACGCACAGATACGCAGTATTTT.

The chain carries TRBV27 and TRBJ1-1; tentatively, D is TRBD1 (5 bases). This CDR3 is 10 amino acids long. The V gene's germline CDR1 is MNHEY and CDR2 SMNVEV (reference sequence). V lost 3 bases to trimming and J lost 11 bases, with 7 bases between them. In nucleotides, the CDR3 is TGTGCCAGCAGTTTCAGGGACGCTTTCTTT. Translated, it gives CASSFRDAFF.

The chain recombines TRBV3-1 (or the pseudogene TRBV3-2) with TRBJ2-3, with D perhaps assigned TRBD1 or TRBD2 (5 bases each). CDR1 is LGHDT, CDR2 YNNKEL, per germline (reference sequence). The CDR3 runs to 15 residues. V was trimmed by 1 base and J by 4 bases, leaving 12 bases between them. The CDR3 DNA reads as TGTGCCAGCAGCCAAGGATCGGGGCTGCCAGATACGCAGTATTTT. This sequence encodes CASSQGSGLPDTQYF.

This clone came up many times. This specimen includes other DNA sequences encoding the same CDR3. The rearrangement links TRBV12-3 or TRBV12-4 to TRBJ1-1; perhaps TRBD1 as D (5 bases). Trimming stripped 6 bases from V and 1 base from J, with 9 bases between. The CDR3 length is 13 residues. The CDR3 protein is CASRSTGNTEAFF. Written as DNA, the CDR3 is TGTGCCAGCAGATCCACAGGGAACACTGAAGCTTTCTTT.

This chain joins TRBV24-1 and TRBJ2-5; D call uncertain. V shed 5 bases and J shed 2 bases, with 8 bases lying between them. The CDR3 covers 13 residues. CDR1 is KGHDR and CDR2 is SFDVKD in the germline V gene. This CDR3 reads CATSVANQETQYF. In DNA, the CDR3 is TGTGCCACCAGTGTAGCAAATCAAGAGACCCAGTACTTC.

The gene calls are TRBV6-5 and TRBJ1-2; TRBD1 is a possible D gene (5 bases). V shed 2 bases and J shed 8 bases, with 12 bases lying between them. CDR1 and CDR2 (germline): MNHEY, SVGAGI. This CDR3 is 13 amino acids long. The CDR3: CASSYGGAYGYTF. As DNA, the CDR3 is TGTGCCAGCAGTTACGGAGGGGCCTACGGCTACACCTTC.

This chain links TRBV7-2 with TRBJ1-3; 7 bases map to TRBD1. The CDR3 spans 14 residues. With 8 bases clipped from V and 4 bases from J, the junction kept 8 bases outside the gene matches. Germline V lookup: CDR1 SGHTA, CDR2 FQGNSA. CDR3 sequence: CASLGQALGNTIYF. DNA for the CDR3: TGTGCCAGCCTCGGACAGGCTCTGGGAAACACCATATATTTT.

This rearrangement joins TRBV6-1 to TRBJ1-6; D uncertain. Per the germline V gene, CDR1 is MNHNS and CDR2 is SASEGT. This CDR3 has 17 residues. V was cut by 1 base and J by 0 bases, with 10 bases left in between. CDR3 DNA: TGTGCCAGCAGTGAAGGGGCACCTAGCTCCTATAATTCACCCCTCCACTTT. It is translated as CASSEGAPSSYNSPLHF.